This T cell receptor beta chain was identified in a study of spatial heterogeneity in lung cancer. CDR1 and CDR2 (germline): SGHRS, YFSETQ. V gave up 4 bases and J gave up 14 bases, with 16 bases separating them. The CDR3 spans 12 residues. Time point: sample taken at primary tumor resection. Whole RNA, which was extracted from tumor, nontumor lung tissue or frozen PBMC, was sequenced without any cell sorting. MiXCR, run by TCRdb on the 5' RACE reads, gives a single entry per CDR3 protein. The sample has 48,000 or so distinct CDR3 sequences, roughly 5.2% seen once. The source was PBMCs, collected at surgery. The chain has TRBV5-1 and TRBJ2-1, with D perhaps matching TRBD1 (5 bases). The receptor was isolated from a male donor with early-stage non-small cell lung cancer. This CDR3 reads CASSLDTPREFF. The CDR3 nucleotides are TGCGCCAGCAGCCTGGACACACCCAGGGAGTTCTTC.